The following is a TCR beta chain sequence with its context. Antigen unknown. The protocol was immunoSEQ multiplex PCR, while the TCRdb copy is restricted to in-frame clones and leaves out a portion. The data contain around 98,000 clones, about 90% of them singletons. The data are from a study of cytomegalovirus exposure and HLA in healthy donors. On the study more broadly: The approximately 120 validation repertoires were produced on the same platform as the roughly 720 repertoires of the first cohort. This was reported in a later analysis. Study conclusions and caveats: The classifier, whose performance was assessed in both the original and validation cohorts, reportedly diagnosed cytomegalovirus status with high specificity and sensitivity. Researchers counted roughly 150 TCR beta chains as cytomegalovirus-associated.

V dropped 1 base and J dropped 0 bases, with 13 bases sitting between them. Germline V gene sequence: CDR1 SGHNT, CDR2 YENEEA. The CDR3 consists of 16 residues. This chain links TRBV11-3 with TRBJ2-7; TRBD2 is a possible D gene (5 bases). The sequence was obtained from a man between 18 and 35 years old in good health and CMV-seropositive. Sequencing was carried out using PBMCs. CDR3 nucleotides: TGTGCCAGCAGCTTAGGTGTTGGGGAGAGCTCCTACGAGCAGTACTTC. Its protein is CASSLGVGESSYEQYF.